The following is a TCR beta chain sequence with its context. In the authors' workflow: Nucleated cell counts were estimated from reference gene primer amplification. This table comes from immunoSEQ multiplex PCR, and its TCRdb copy is limited to in-frame clones, with some not included. From that table come the V and J calls and clone size; the DNA was used to work out D and trimming. Of about 50,000 clones in the sample, 89% are singletons; the top ten hold 9%. The sample belongs to a study of blood T cell repertoires in COVID-19. The wider study: Collection of acute and convalescent COVID-19 samples took place in the United States, Italy and Spain. In each case, the material was cDNA or gDNA derived from T cells, B-cell-depleted T cells, or PBMCs.

CDR1 and CDR2 from the germline V gene are MNHNY and SVGAGI (reference sequence). CDR3 length: 19 amino acids. Losses at the gene ends were 5 bases for V and 0 bases for J; bases not matched to a gene: 12. The rearrangement links TRBV6-6 to TRBJ2-7; the match to TRBD2 covers 14 bases. The receptor was derived from a man aged 80 or over with active or convalescent COVID-19. The specimen sequenced was peripheral blood. The CDR3 loop is CASSPQGTSGRGSSYEQYF. The CDR3 region has the DNA TGTGCCAGCAGTCCTCAGGGGACTAGCGGGAGAGGGAGCTCCTACGAGCAGTACTTC.